In its sample, the clone carrying this T cell receptor (beta chain) was seen once. Its antigen is unknown. This entry comes from a study of blood T cells in healthy people across ages. About the research overall: The capture of about one barcoded beta molecule per two T cells was achieved by template switching.

Study-level results: Long-lived donors exceeded aged donors in naive CD4+ cells and diversity.

Collection of about 9.4 milliliters of peripheral blood was performed for each donor. Next came a second PCR, run for roughly 6 to 11 cycles, which used a sample-barcoded 5' primer along with a J-beta primer mix. TCRdb redid the calling of the 5' RACE reads with MiXCR, one entry per CDR3 protein. The table records around 850,000 distinct CDR3 sequences, under 40% of them present only once. CDR1 is SNHLY, CDR2 FYNNEI, per germline. Trimming left V 0 bases short and J 9 bases short, with 5 bases between. This CDR3 region has 11 residues. The rearrangement joins TRBV2 to TRBJ1-1, with D unclear. This TCR was sampled from a man aged 18 to 29 in good health. The specimen was blood. The CDR3 protein is CASSEARQAFF. The DNA of the CDR3 is TGTGCCAGCAGTGAAGCGCGTCAAGCTTTCTTT.